This is a list of T cell receptor beta chains from one sample in a study of PD-1 blockade in classical Hodgkin lymphoma. Clones were read by immunoSEQ multiplex PCR, and TCRdb kept only the in-frame ones, dropping some. In the table there are approximately 27,000 clones, roughly 90% of which are singletons. Sequenced sample: CD4+ T cells from blood. These receptors came from a human donor with classical Hodgkin lymphoma. The conserved cysteine and the conserved F or W are not part of the CDR3 here.

j_gene	v_gene	CDR3aa
TRBJ2-7	TRBV7-9	ASSQGTGRVYEQY
TRBJ2-1	TRBV5-1	ASSLDPGTTYNEQF
TRBJ2-5	TRBV14	ASSPKRPRAVETQY
TRBJ2-7	TRBV7-6	ASSRSGRNYEQY
TRBJ2-1	TRBV11-2	ASSLGLLAGSDEQF
TRBJ2-5	TRBV18	ASSPPSKGRETQY
TRBJ2-2	TRBV5-1	ASSLGLANTGELF
TRBJ1-1	TRBV29-1	SVDLGGDTEAF
TRBJ1-2	TRBV21-1	ASSICGTAFRYGYT
TRBJ1-5	TRBV21-1	ASSRAEHSNQPQH
TRBJ2-7	TRBV7-9	ASSQAGQAPEQY
TRBJ1-1	TRBV5-1	ASSLQGARSRTEAF
TRBJ1-2	TRBV19	ASSDTGRSRRGYT
TRBJ1-4	TRBV5-1	ASSVGIQNEKLF
TRBJ1-2	TRBV14	ASSQEFHDANYGYT
TRBJ1-6	TRBV28	ASSPTYYSPLH
TRBJ2-5	TRBV5-6	ASSLDTQETQY
TRBJ1-5	TRBV27	ASSFGRTNQGNQPQH
TRBJ2-1	TRBV4-3	ASSQEGLSSYNEQF
TRBJ2-1	TRBV11-2	ASSQTGTSGFEQF
TRBJ1-4	TRBV6-5	ASSPPDRHNEKLF